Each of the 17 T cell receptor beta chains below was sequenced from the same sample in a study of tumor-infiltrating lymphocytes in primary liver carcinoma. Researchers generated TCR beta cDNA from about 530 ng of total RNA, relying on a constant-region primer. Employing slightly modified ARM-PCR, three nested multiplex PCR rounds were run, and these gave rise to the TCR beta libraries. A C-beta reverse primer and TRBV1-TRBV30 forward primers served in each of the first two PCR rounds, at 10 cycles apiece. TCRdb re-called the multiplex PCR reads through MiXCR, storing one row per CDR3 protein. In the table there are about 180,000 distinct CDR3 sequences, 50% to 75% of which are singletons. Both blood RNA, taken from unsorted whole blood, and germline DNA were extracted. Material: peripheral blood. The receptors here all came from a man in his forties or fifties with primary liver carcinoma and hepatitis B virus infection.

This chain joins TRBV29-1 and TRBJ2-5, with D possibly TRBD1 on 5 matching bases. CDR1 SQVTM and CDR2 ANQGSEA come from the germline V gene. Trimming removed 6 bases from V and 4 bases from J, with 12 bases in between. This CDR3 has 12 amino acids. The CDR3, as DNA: TGCAGCGTGGACCCAAGGGGAGAGACCCAGTACTTC. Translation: CSVDPRGETQYF.

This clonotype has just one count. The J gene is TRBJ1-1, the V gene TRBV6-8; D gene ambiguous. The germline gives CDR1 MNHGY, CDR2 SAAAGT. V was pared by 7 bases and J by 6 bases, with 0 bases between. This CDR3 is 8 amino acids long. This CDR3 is CASTEAFF. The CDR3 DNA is TGTGCCAGCACTGAAGCTTTCTTT.

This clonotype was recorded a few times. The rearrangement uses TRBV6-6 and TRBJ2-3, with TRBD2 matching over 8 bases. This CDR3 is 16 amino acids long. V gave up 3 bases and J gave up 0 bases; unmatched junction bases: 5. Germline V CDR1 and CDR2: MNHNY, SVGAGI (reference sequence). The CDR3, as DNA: TGTGCCAGCAGTTATTTTAGCGGGACTAGCACAGATACGCAGTATTTT. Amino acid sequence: CASSYFSGTSTDTQYF.

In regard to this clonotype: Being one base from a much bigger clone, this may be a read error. The CDR3 sequence is CASSLVRPLQRMGAAEAFF. DNA of the CDR3: TGTGCCAGCAGCTTAGTCAGACCCTTACAAAGGATGGGAGCCGCTGAAGCTTTCTTT. The V gene is TRBV11-2, the J gene TRBJ1-1; D call uncertain. CDR1 and CDR2 from the germline V gene are SGHAT and FQNNGV. The CDR3 totals 19 residues. Trimming removed 1 base from V and 6 bases from J, with 27 bases in between.

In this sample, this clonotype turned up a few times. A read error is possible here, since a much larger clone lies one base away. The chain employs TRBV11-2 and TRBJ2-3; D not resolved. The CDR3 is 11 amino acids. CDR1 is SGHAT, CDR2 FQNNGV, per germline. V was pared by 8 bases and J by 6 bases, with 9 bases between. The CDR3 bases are TGTGCCAGCGGAGTGGTGGATACGCAGTATTTT. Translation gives CASGVVDTQYF.

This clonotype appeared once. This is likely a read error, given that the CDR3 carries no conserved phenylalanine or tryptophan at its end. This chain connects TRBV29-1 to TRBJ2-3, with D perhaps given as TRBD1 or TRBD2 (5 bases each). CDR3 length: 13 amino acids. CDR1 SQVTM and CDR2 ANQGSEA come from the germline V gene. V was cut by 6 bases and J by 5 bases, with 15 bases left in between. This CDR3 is CSVNRDAEDTQYI. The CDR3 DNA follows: TGCAGCGTCAACCGGGACGCGGAAGATACGCAGTATATT.

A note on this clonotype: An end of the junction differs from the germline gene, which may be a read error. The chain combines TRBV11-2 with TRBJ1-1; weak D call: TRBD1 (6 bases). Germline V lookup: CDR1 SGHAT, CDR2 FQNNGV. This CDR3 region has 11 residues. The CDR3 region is CAGSLTGLSFF. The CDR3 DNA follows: TGTGCCGGCAGCCTGACAGGCCTGTCTTTCTTT.

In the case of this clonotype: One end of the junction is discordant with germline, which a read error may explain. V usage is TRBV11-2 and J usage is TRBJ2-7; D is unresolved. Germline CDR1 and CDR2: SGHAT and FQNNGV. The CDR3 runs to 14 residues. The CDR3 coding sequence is TGTGCCAGCAGCTTAGCGCGGAGCTCCTACGAGAAGTACTTC. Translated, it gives CASSLARSSYEKYF.

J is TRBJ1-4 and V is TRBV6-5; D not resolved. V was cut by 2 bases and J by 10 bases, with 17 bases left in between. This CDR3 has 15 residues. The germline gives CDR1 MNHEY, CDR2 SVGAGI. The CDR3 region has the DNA TGTGCCAGCAGTTACGGGGAGGGCTTTCGTGTAAAACTGTTTTTT. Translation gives CASSYGEGFRVKLFF.

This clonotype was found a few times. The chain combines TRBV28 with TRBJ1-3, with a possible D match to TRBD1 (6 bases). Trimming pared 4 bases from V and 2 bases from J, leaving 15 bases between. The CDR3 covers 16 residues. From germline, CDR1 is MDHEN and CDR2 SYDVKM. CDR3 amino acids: CASSSAGEGAGNTIYF. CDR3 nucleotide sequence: TGTGCCAGCAGTTCGGCAGGGGAAGGAGCTGGAAACACCATATATTTT. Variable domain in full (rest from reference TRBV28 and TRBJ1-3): DVKVTQSSRYLVKRTGEKVFLECVQDMDHENMFWYRQDPGLGLRLIYFSYDVKMKEKGDIPEGYSVSREKKERFSLILESASTNQTSMYLCASSSAGEGAGNTIYFGEGSWLTVV.

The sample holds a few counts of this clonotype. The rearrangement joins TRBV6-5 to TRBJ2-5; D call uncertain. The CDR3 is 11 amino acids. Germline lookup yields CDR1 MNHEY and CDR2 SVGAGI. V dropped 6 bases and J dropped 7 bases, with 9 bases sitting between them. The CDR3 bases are TGTGCCAGCAGAGACATGGCGACCCAGTACTTC. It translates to CASRDMATQYF.

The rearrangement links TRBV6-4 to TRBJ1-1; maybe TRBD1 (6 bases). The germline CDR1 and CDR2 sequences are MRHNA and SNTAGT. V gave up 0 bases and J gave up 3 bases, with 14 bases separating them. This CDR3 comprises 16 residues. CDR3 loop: CASSDSRDTRDTEAFF. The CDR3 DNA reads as TGTGCCAGCAGTGACTCGCGGGACACCAGAGACACTGAAGCTTTCTTT.

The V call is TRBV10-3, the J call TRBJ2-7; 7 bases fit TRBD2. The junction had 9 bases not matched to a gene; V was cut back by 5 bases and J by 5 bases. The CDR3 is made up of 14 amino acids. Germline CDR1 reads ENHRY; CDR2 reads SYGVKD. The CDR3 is CAISPGGGMDEQYF. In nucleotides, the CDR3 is TGTGCCATCAGTCCGGGAGGCGGGATGGACGAGCAGTACTTC.

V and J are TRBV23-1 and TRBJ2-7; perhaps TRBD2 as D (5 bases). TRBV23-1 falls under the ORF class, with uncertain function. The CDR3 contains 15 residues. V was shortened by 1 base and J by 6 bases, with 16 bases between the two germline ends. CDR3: CASSQYLCTRGEQYF. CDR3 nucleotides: TGCGCCAGCAGTCAATATCTCTGCACTCGGGGCGAGCAGTACTTC.

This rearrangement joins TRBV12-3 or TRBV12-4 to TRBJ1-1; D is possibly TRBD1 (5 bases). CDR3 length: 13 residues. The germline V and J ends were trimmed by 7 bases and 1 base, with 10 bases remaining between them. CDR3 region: CASIRQSNTEAFF. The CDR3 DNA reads TGTGCCAGCATTAGACAGTCGAACACTGAAGCTTTCTTT.

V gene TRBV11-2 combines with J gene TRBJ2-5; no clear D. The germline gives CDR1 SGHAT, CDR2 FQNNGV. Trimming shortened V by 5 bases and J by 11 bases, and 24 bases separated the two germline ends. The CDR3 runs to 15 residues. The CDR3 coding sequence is TGTGCCAGCAGCCCTCAACTAACTCCTGAAGAGGCACAGTACTTC. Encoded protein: CASSPQLTPEEAQYF. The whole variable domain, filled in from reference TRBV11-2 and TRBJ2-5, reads EAGVAQSPRYKIIEKRQSVAFWCNPISGHATLYWYQQILGQGPKLLIQFQNNGVVDDSQLPKDRFSAERLKGVDSTLKIQPAKLEDSAVYLCASSPQLTPEEAQYFGPGTRLLVL.

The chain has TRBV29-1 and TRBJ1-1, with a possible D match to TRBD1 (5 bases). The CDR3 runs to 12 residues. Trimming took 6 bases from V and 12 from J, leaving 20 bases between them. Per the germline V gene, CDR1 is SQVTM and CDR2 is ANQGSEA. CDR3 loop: CSVGDLLDRTFF. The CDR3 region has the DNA TGCAGCGTGGGGGACTTACTCGACCGGACTTTCTTT.